This TCR beta chain originates from a study of molecular identifiers for immune sequencing clone quantification. Study overall: Four of five RNA aliquots from roughly 21,000 or 96,000 naive CD8 T cells were sequenced.

TCRdb ran MiXCR on the PCR reads and lists one entry per CDR3 protein. The data contain approximately 500,000 distinct CDR3 sequences, around 25% of them singletons. Investigators produced naive CD8 libraries from approximately 20,000 to 1,000,000 sorted cells, drawing on 10%, 30% or 50% RNA. Sorting captured naive CD8 T cells as CD8+CD4-CCR7+CD45RA+. CDR1 LNHNV and CDR2 YYDKDF come from the germline V gene (reference sequence). The CDR3 length is 13 residues. On this clonotype itself: Its antigen is still unknown. Its ends do not fully match the called genes, so a read error is possible.

General study points: Clones of above 20 RNA copies carried over 97% of effector molecules; in naive cells they carried under 1%.

Material: naive CD8+ T cells from blood, with Jurkat cell RNA spiked in. Subset defined: FACS-sorted CD8+CD4-CCR7+CD45RA+ naive T cells. This TCR was recovered from a human donor in good health. Some libraries in this study had Jurkat cell RNA spiked in. V and J are TRBV15 and TRBJ2-1; D is undetermined. In DNA form, the CDR3 reads TGTGCCACCAGCGGAGACTGGACCAATGAGCAGTTCTTC. Translated: CATSGDWTNEQFF.